Following are 15 T cell receptor beta chains from one sample sequenced in a study of T cells in Graves' hyperthyroidism and ophthalmopathy. Researchers amplified the TCR beta CDR3 regions from RNA transcripts. The HTBI primer set was used in a first-round RT-PCR of the TCR CDR3. TCRdb processed the multiplex PCR reads anew with MiXCR; each CDR3 protein has one entry. The table includes under 800,000 distinct CDR3 sequences, around 13% detected once. Sequencing input: blood. The source is a woman aged 18-35 years with Graves' hyperthyroidism.

In its sample, this clonotype was seen many times. The rearrangement uses TRBV4-3 and TRBJ2-3; 7 bases agree with TRBD2. Losses at the gene ends were 0 bases for V and 5 bases for J; bases not matched to a gene: 8. Germline V CDR1 and CDR2: LGHNA, YSLEER. CDR3 length equals 16 residues. CDR3 loop: CASSQDEGGPVDTQYF. DNA for the CDR3: TGCGCCAGCAGCCAAGACGAGGGAGGGCCGGTAGATACGCAGTATTTT.

Many counts were recorded for this clonotype. J is TRBJ1-2 and V is TRBV20-1, with D unclear. Germline CDR1 is DFQATT and CDR2 is SNEGSKA (reference sequence). The V gene lost 0 bases and the J gene lost 7 bases, with 12 bases spanning the gap. CDR3 length: 13 residues. The CDR3 DNA sequence: TGCAGTGCTAGAGAAAAGCGTGAAGTTGGCTACACCTTC. It is translated as CSAREKREVGYTF.

In this sample, this clonotype turned up many times. The rearrangement links TRBV20-1 to TRBJ2-5; 13 positions match TRBD2. This CDR3 contains 17 residues. V gave up 2 bases and J gave up 2 bases; unmatched junction bases: 8. The germline V gene has CDR1 DFQATT and CDR2 SNEGSKA (reference sequence). The CDR3 region has the DNA TGCAGTGCTAGACCTTACAGGGGACTAGCGGGACAAGAGACCCAGTACTTC. It specifies CSARPYRGLAGQETQYF.

At least ten counts were recorded for this clonotype. The rearrangement links TRBV5-1 to TRBJ2-7; the match to TRBD1 covers 8 bases. Trimming cost V 8 bases and J 3 bases; bases outside gene matches: 1. Germline V gene sequence: CDR1 SGHRS, CDR2 YFSETQ. The CDR3 sequence is 11 residues long. CDR3 DNA: TGCGCCAGTGGACAGGGCTACGAGCAGTACTTC. This codes for CASGQGYEQYF.

This clonotype was observed a few times. The V and J genes are TRBV27 and TRBJ2-3, with 11 bases aligning to TRBD2. V shed 2 bases, J shed 6 bases, and the junction held 10 bases outside the gene matches. Germline V gives CDR1 MNHEY, CDR2 SMNVEV (reference sequence). The CDR3 runs to 17 residues. In nucleotides, the CDR3 is TGTGCCAGCAGTTTAGGTCTGACTAGCGGGATTGGTGATACGCAGTATTTT. Protein sequence: CASSLGLTSGIGDTQYF.

There are many counts of this clonotype. This chain joins TRBV28 and TRBJ2-3; 8 nucleotides align to TRBD2. Trimming cost V 5 bases and J 4 bases; bases outside gene matches: 14. CDR1 is MDHEN, CDR2 SYDVKM, per germline. The CDR3 has 17 amino acids. The CDR3 DNA follows: TGTGCCAGCAGTCTAAGGGGGGCGATTAGCGGGGCAGATACGCAGTATTTT. Its translation: CASSLRGAISGADTQYF.

The table lists this clonotype with many counts. The rearrangement links TRBV7-2 to TRBJ2-3; 10 bases match TRBD2. V lost 0 bases to trimming and J lost 2 bases; unmatched junction nucleotides: 17. Germline CDR1 and CDR2: SGHTA and FQGNSA. The CDR3 consists of 21 residues. CDR3 sequence: CASSLAPPYDLAGGPTDTQYF. In DNA, the CDR3 is TGTGCCAGCAGCTTAGCGCCCCCATATGATTTAGCGGGAGGCCCCACAGATACGCAGTATTTT.

This clonotype has a handful of counts. This chain links TRBV6-1 with TRBJ1-1; D is uncertain. V was pared by 6 bases and J by 5 bases, with 19 bases between. Germline V gene lookup returns CDR1 MNHNS and CDR2 SASEGT. The CDR3 contains 15 residues. CDR3 nucleotide sequence: TGTGCCAGCAGACTTCCGACGGGAGGTGTAACTGAAGCTTTCTTT. Protein product: CASRLPTGGVTEAFF.

This clonotype was observed many times. The V and J genes are TRBV28 and TRBJ2-3; D gene unclear. The length of the CDR3 is 13 residues. The germline gives CDR1 MDHEN, CDR2 SYDVKM. With 5 bases removed from V and 6 bases from J, the gap between germline ends came to 12 bases. The CDR3 loop reads CASSSPDADTQYF. DNA of the CDR3: TGTGCCAGCAGTAGCCCGGACGCTGATACGCAGTATTTT.

On this clonotype itself: Possible read error: a much larger clone is one base away. It is likely a read error, because the conserved phenylalanine at the end of the CDR3 is missing. The chain uses TRBV20-1 and TRBJ2-1; no firm D call. This CDR3 has 14 residues. Trimming left V 6 bases short and J 2 bases short, with 14 bases between. Looked up from germline, CDR1 is DFQATT and CDR2 is SNEGSKA (reference sequence). CDR3 protein: CSAYSQRTYNEQFS. CDR3 DNA sequence: TGCAGTGCCTACTCCCAGAGAACCTACAATGAGCAGTTCTCC.

This clonotype has ten or more counts. The J gene is TRBJ2-7, the V gene TRBV18, with D possibly being TRBD1 (5 bases). Germline CDR1 is KGHSH and CDR2 is LQKENI. This CDR3 is 16 amino acids long. V dropped 3 bases and J dropped 2 bases, with 17 bases sitting between them. In DNA form, the CDR3 reads TGTGCCAGCTCACCGGTGAAGCGCAGGGTAACCTACGAGCAGTACTTC. Translating it yields CASSPVKRRVTYEQYF.

The rearrangement uses TRBV3-1 and TRBJ2-5; 11 bases agree with TRBD2. Germline CDR1 is LGHDT and CDR2 is YNNKEL (reference sequence). The CDR3 runs to 16 residues. Trimming at V came to 6 bases and at J to 1 base, leaving 7 bases not matched to a gene. The CDR3, as DNA: TGTGCCAGCAGACTAGCGGGAGCGGGAGGCCAAGAGACCCAGTACTTC. It encodes CASRLAGAGGQETQYF.

This clonotype was seen many times. The chain combines TRBV4-2 with TRBJ1-1, with 10 bases that match TRBD1. Losses at the gene ends were 3 bases for V and 3 bases for J; bases not matched to a gene: 7. CDR1 and CDR2 (germline): LGHNA, YNFKEQ. The CDR3 consists of 16 residues. The CDR3 DNA reads TGTGCCAGCAGCCACGTAGCCGGGACAGGGGACACTGAAGCTTTCTTT. It is translated as CASSHVAGTGDTEAFF.

This clonotype showed up many times. The J gene is TRBJ2-7, the V gene TRBV11-2; perhaps TRBD1 as D (5 bases). The germline V and J ends were trimmed by 5 bases and 3 bases, with 11 bases remaining between them. The V gene's germline CDR1 is SGHAT and CDR2 FQNNGV. CDR3 length: 13 amino acids. The CDR3 coding sequence is TGTGCCAGCAGCCCGCAGGGAATCTACGAGCAGTACTTC. This codes for CASSPQGIYEQYF.

Many counts were recorded for this clonotype. The chain has TRBV27 and TRBJ2-1, with no clear D. The germline V gene has CDR1 MNHEY and CDR2 SMNVEV (reference sequence). V was cut by 0 bases and J by 2 bases, with 8 bases left in between. The length of the CDR3 is 15 residues. CDR3 sequence: CASSLSISPYNEQFF. The CDR3 DNA sequence: TGTGCCAGCAGTTTATCGATTAGCCCCTACAATGAGCAGTTCTTC.